This TCR beta chain was captured by sequencing in a study of graft-versus-host responses after intestinal transplantation. Study-wide findings and caveats: There were GvH clones found in recipient marrow, and some of them appeared first in ileum or blood.

CDR1 and CDR2 from the germline V gene are KGHSH and LQKENI. The length of the CDR3 is 16 residues. V lost 4 bases, J lost 0 bases, and 6 bases stayed unmatched. Measured with immunoSEQ multiplex PCR; TCRdb has only the in-frame clones, and not every one. The sample records about 110,000 clones, just over 90% being singletons. Note on this clone: The antigen remains unidentified.

The J gene is TRBJ1-3, the V gene TRBV18; 7 bases map to TRBD1. The sequence was obtained from a human donor who was the organ donor for an intestinal transplant. This specimen was unstimulated CD4+ T cells sorted from spleen or lymph node cells, taken before transplant. The CDR3 nucleotides are TGTGCCAGCTCACGGGGACAGCCCGACTCTGGAAACACCATATATTTT. As protein: CASSRGQPDSGNTIYF.